Shown below are 7 T cell receptor beta chains from a single sample sequenced in a study of blood T cell repertoires in COVID-19. This table comes from immunoSEQ multiplex PCR, and its TCRdb copy is limited to in-frame clones, with some not included. The sample has about 320,000 clones; 75% to 85% are singletons. Sample: peripheral blood. These TCRs come from a human donor in a cohort sampled during active COVID-19.

The V call is TRBV12-3 or TRBV12-4, the J call TRBJ1-5, with a weak D call TRBD1 (6 bases). This CDR3 has 13 residues. V lost 5 bases and J 3 bases, leaving 8 bases between the germline ends. The CDR3 DNA reads TGTGCCAGCAGTACAGGGTTCAATCAGCCCCAGCATTTT. Protein: CASSTGFNQPQHF.

The chain recombines TRBV6-5 with TRBJ1-1; D not resolved. Trimming left V 4 bases short and J 7 bases short, with 13 bases between. From germline, CDR1 is MNHEY and CDR2 SVGAGI. The CDR3 consists of 13 residues. In DNA form, the CDR3 reads TGTGCCAGCAGTTCCCCCGGGAAGGGTGAAGCTTTCTTT. Translation: CASSSPGKGEAFF.

The CDR3 protein is CASLFILGEQFF. CDR3 nucleotide sequence: TGTGCCAGCTTGTTTATCCTCGGTGAGCAGTTCTTC. The chain is built from TRBV7-2 and TRBJ2-1; no definite D call. The CDR3 totals 12 residues. V was shortened by 8 bases and J by 9 bases, with 14 bases between the two germline ends. In germline, CDR1 is SGHTA, CDR2 FQGNSA.

This chain uses TRBV2 with TRBJ1-2; 7 bases match TRBD1. The V and J ends lost 4 bases and 3 bases, in that order; junction bases with no gene match: 5. Germline lookup yields CDR1 SNHLY and CDR2 FYNNEI. The CDR3 contains 14 residues. Here the CDR3 reads CASSAGTVYYGYTF. The CDR3 bases are TGTGCCAGCAGTGCGGGGACAGTCTACTATGGCTACACCTTC.

As DNA, the CDR3 is TGTGCCAGCAGCCTGACGGGGGGGGCCGCAAAGAACACCGGGGAGCTGTTTTTT. Residues: CASSLTGGAAKNTGELFF. The chain is built from TRBV4-2 and TRBJ2-2, with TRBD2 identical over 8 bases. The trim removed 4 bases at V and 1 base at J, leaving 11 bases unmatched. Germline CDR1 LGHNA, CDR2 YNFKEQ. The CDR3 sequence is 18 residues long.

The chain links TRBV5-1 to TRBJ2-7; tentatively, D is TRBD2 (6 bases). In germline, CDR1 is SGHRS, CDR2 YFSETQ. CDR3 length: 14 residues. V was clipped by 7 bases and J by 2 bases, with 16 bases between them. CDR3 in DNA: TGCGCCAGCCAAAAAGGAGGGAGTACCTACGAGCAGTACTTC. Protein: CASQKGGSTYEQYF. The full variable domain, in which reference TRBV5-1 and TRBJ2-7 provide the parts outside the CDR3, is KAGVTQTPRYLIKTRGQQVTLSCSPISGHRSVSWYQQTPGQGLQFLFEYFSETQRNKGNFPGRFSGRQFSNSRSEMNVSTLELGDSALYLCASQKGGSTYEQYFGPGTRLTVT.

The chain links TRBV5-1 to TRBJ2-7; no firm D call. Germline CDR1 is SGHRS and CDR2 is YFSETQ. CDR3 length equals 13 residues. Trimming left V 0 bases short and J 3 bases short, with 7 bases between. This chain's CDR3 is CASSLGGRYEQYF. CDR3 coding DNA: TGCGCCAGCAGCTTGGGCGGCCGCTACGAGCAGTACTTC.